The source of this TCR beta chain is a study of blood T cell repertoires in COVID-19. CDR3 length equals 15 residues. V was pared by 1 base and J by 2 bases, with 12 bases between. Germline lookup yields CDR1 MGHRA and CDR2 YSYEKL. Clones were read by immunoSEQ multiplex PCR, and TCRdb kept only the in-frame ones, dropping some. This table has approximately 100,000 clones, 70% to 85% appearing once. The V gene is TRBV4-1, the J gene TRBJ2-7; D may be TRBD1 (6 bases). Sample: peripheral blood. This clonotype originated in an elderly woman with active or convalescent COVID-19. Here the CDR3 DNA reads TGCGCCAGCAGCCAAGTGTTACAGGGACCCTACGAGCAGTACTTC. Its protein is CASSQVLQGPYEQYF.